The 23 T cell receptor beta chains listed next were all sequenced from one sample in a study of T cell responses to AZD1222 COVID-19 vaccine. Profiled with immunoSEQ multiplex PCR; TCRdb holds only in-frame clones, not every one. This table holds 160,000 or so clones, just under 90% found once. Sequencing used peripheral blood, obtained 28 days after the second dose of the MenACWY control vaccine. The source of these receptors is an adult who received the MenACWY meningococcal vaccine as a control.

V usage is TRBV4-3 and J usage is TRBJ1-4; unclear D gene. Germline assignment: CDR1 LGHNA and CDR2 YSLEER. The ends were cut back, 0 bases at V and 7 bases at J, with 15 bases in the middle. CDR3 length: 16 residues. The DNA for the CDR3 is TGCGCCAGCAGCCAAGATTCCGGTGCCCTCCCTGAAAAACTGTTTTTT. Translated, it gives CASSQDSGALPEKLFF.

This chain links TRBV6-6 with TRBJ2-7; 10 bases align to TRBD2. The J segment lost 2 bases and the V segment lost 6 bases, leaving 7 bases of the junction unmatched. The CDR3 is made up of 15 amino acids. Per germline, CDR1 MNHNY and CDR2 SVGAGI (reference sequence). In DNA form, the CDR3 reads TGTGCCAGCAGCGGAGGACTAGCGGCAGCCTACGAGCAGTACTTC. It translates to CASSGGLAAAYEQYF.

V usage is TRBV19 and J usage is TRBJ2-7; unclear D gene. Trimming took off 6 bases at V and 2 bases at J, with 17 bases between the two ends. Germline CDR1 LNHDA, CDR2 SQIVND (reference sequence). This CDR3 region has 15 residues. CDR3 bases: TGTGCCAGTAGACCTACGTCCTGGTGGGCCTACGAGCAGTACTTC. Encoded protein: CASRPTSWWAYEQYF.

The rearrangement joins TRBV30 to TRBJ1-3; D perhaps matches TRBD1 (5 bases). Germline CDR1 reads GTSNPN; CDR2 reads SVGIG (reference sequence). The CDR3 runs 17 residues. Between the trimmed V and J ends, which lost 2 bases and 0 bases, there was a span of 17 bases. CDR3 loop: CAWSPGSGLISGNTIYF. The CDR3 DNA sequence: TGTGCCTGGAGTCCCGGGTCAGGGCTCATCTCTGGAAACACCATATATTTT.

This clone was seen just once. For the CDR3, the DNA is TGCGCCAGCAGCCCGGGACTAGCGGGAGTGAAGGAGCAGTACTTC. It translates to CASSPGLAGVKEQYF. This sequence joins TRBV4-3 and TRBJ2-7, with 14 nucleotides matching TRBD2. This CDR3 is 15 amino acids long. CDR1 is LGHNA, CDR2 YSLEER, per germline. V lost 4 bases, J lost 7 bases, and 6 bases stayed unmatched.

For this clone: The sample contains more than one DNA sequence encoding this CDR3. The gene calls are TRBV5-1 and TRBJ1-5; TRBD1 might be the D (6 bases). The CDR3 extends over 15 amino acids. Trimming left V 0 bases short and J 0 bases short, with 7 bases between. Germline V gene sequence: CDR1 SGHRS, CDR2 YFSETQ. In nucleotides, the CDR3 is TGCGCCAGCAGCTTGGAAGGGGGTAGCAATCAGCCCCAGCATTTT. This translates into CASSLEGGSNQPQHF.

The chain is built from TRBV25-1 and TRBJ2-7; TRBD1 matches 8 bases. The CDR3 runs to 14 residues. J lost 2 bases, V lost 3 bases, and 3 bases had no gene match. Germline V gene data show CDR1 as MGHDK and CDR2 as SYGVNS. The CDR3 bases are TGTGCCAGCAGTGACCAGGACAGGGCCTACGAGCAGTACTTC. Its translation is CASSDQDRAYEQYF.

The chain couples TRBV19 to TRBJ2-2; D is unresolved. Trimming stripped 5 bases from V and 3 bases from J, with 7 bases between. The CDR3 runs to 13 residues. Germline CDR1 and CDR2: LNHDA and SQIVND (reference sequence). DNA for the CDR3: TGTGCCAGTAGTCGAGGCCACACCGGGGAGCTGTTTTTT. Its translation: CASSRGHTGELFF. The full variable domain, rest sourced from reference TRBV19 and TRBJ2-2, is DGGITQSPKYLFRKEGQNVTLSCEQNLNHDAMYWYRQDPGQGLRLIYYSQIVNDFQKGDIAEGYSVSREKKESFPLTVTSAQKNPTAFYLCASSRGHTGELFFGEGSRLTVL.

The V and J genes are TRBV3-1 (or the pseudogene TRBV3-2) and TRBJ1-5, with 7 bases fitting TRBD1. Germline V gene data show CDR1 as LGHDT and CDR2 as YNNKEL (reference sequence). This CDR3 has 13 amino acids. The V gene end was trimmed by 5 bases and the J gene end by 7 bases; junction bases not matched to a gene: 5. CDR3 sequence reads: CASSGGGRQPQHF. CDR3 coding DNA: TGTGCCAGCAGCGGAGGGGGCAGACAGCCCCAGCATTTT.

The chain is built from TRBV24-1 and TRBJ2-2; D is uncertain. CDR1 is KGHDR, CDR2 SFDVKD, per germline. Trimming pared 7 bases from V and 7 bases from J, leaving 12 bases between. This CDR3 is built from 13 residues. Here the CDR3 reads CATSQVKGGELFF. In DNA form, the CDR3 reads TGTGCCACCAGCCAGGTGAAGGGCGGGGAGCTGTTTTTT.

The gene calls are TRBV30 and TRBJ1-6, with D possibly matching TRBD1 (5 bases). Germline V gives CDR1 GTSNPN, CDR2 SVGIG (reference sequence). Trimming cost V 8 bases and J 7 bases, with 12 bases left between them. CDR3 length equals 12 residues. CDR3 sequence: CAIGDGNSPLHF. In nucleotides, the CDR3 is TGTGCCATCGGGGACGGGAATTCACCCCTCCACTTT.

The V gene is TRBV9, the J gene TRBJ1-1; D is ambiguous. Germline V CDR1 and CDR2: SGDLS, YYNGEE. The CDR3 sequence is 15 residues long. Between the trimmed V and J ends, which lost 0 bases and 0 bases, there was a span of 9 bases. The CDR3 DNA reads as TGTGCCAGCAGCGTAGTCGGGAGAATGAACACTGAAGCTTTCTTT. This codes for CASSVVGRMNTEAFF.

The CDR3 sequence: CASSLVLETVNTGELFF. DNA of the CDR3: TGTGCCAGCAGCTTAGTTCTGGAGACAGTGAACACCGGGGAGCTGTTTTTT. The chain has TRBV7-9 and TRBJ2-2, with D possibly being TRBD1 (5 bases). Trimming removed 1 base at V and 1 base at J, with 13 bases between. Looked up from germline, CDR1 is SEHNR and CDR2 is FQNEAQ (reference sequence). The CDR3 totals 17 residues.

The chain employs TRBV25-1 and TRBJ2-1; 11 bases are a match to TRBD2. The CDR3 length is 15 residues. Germline CDR1 and CDR2: MGHDK and SYGVNS. Trimming took 6 bases from V and 5 from J; bases not matched to a gene: 6. The DNA of the CDR3 is TGTGCCAGCAGCCCGACTAGCGGGACGAACAATGAGCAGTTCTTC. Encoded protein: CASSPTSGTNNEQFF.

Worth noting for this clone: The sample holds other DNA sequences that translate to the same CDR3. This chain connects TRBV28 to TRBJ1-5; no firm D call. The CDR3 covers 11 residues. Germline V CDR1 and CDR2: MDHEN, SYDVKM. Between the trimmed V and J ends, which lost 6 bases and 4 bases, there was a span of 4 bases. The CDR3 nucleotides read TGTGCCAGCAGCTTTAATCAGCCCCAGCATTTT. Protein: CASSFNQPQHF.

CDR3 sequence reads: CASSLAGGSQPQHF. The DNA for the CDR3 is TGTGCCAGCAGCTTAGCTGGGGGCTCTCAGCCCCAGCATTTT. The chain links TRBV6-2 or TRBV6-3 to TRBJ1-5, with D tentatively TRBD1 (6 bases). V was shortened by 6 bases and J by 6 bases, with 15 bases between the two germline ends. Germline CDR1 reads MNHEY; CDR2 reads SVGEGT. CDR3 length: 14 residues.

V and J are TRBV7-8 and TRBJ2-7, with D uncertain. V lost 2 bases and J lost 2, with 10 bases in between. The CDR3 sequence is 14 residues long. Germline V CDR1 and CDR2: SGHVS, FQNEAQ. The CDR3 here is CASSLMAAAYEQYF. In DNA, the CDR3 is TGTGCCAGCAGCTTAATGGCAGCTGCCTACGAGCAGTACTTC.

This chain connects TRBV18 to TRBJ1-1; D is possibly TRBD1 (5 bases). The V end was cut by 3 bases, the J end by 6 bases, with 8 bases between. Germline V CDR1 and CDR2: KGHSH, LQKENI. CDR3 length: 12 residues. CDR3 DNA sequence: TGTGCCAGCTCACCCCAGGGCCCTGAAGCTTTCTTT. It specifies CASSPQGPEAFF.

This clone was seen only once. The chain recombines TRBV27 with TRBJ1-1, with unresolved D. Between the trimmed V and J ends, which lost 3 bases and 3 bases, there was a span of 11 bases. The CDR3 contains 14 residues. Germline V gene data show CDR1 as MNHEY and CDR2 as SMNVEV (reference sequence). CDR3 DNA: TGTGCCAGCAGTTTGGAGGGCAGGTACACTGAAGCTTTCTTT. Encoded protein: CASSLEGRYTEAFF.

The CDR3 region is CASSLAGVSDITDTQYF. As DNA, the CDR3 is TGTGCCAGCAGCTTAGCCGGTGTCTCAGATATCACAGATACGCAGTATTTT. V is TRBV7-2 and J is TRBJ2-3, with D unresolved. Trimming took off 0 bases at V and 2 bases at J, with 15 bases between the two ends. Looked up from germline, CDR1 is SGHTA and CDR2 is FQGNSA. The CDR3 is made up of 17 amino acids. Looking up the rest from reference TRBV7-2 and TRBJ2-3 gives the full variable domain: GAGVSQSPSNKVTEKGKDVELRCDPISGHTALYWYRQSLGQGLEFLIYFQGNSAPDKSGLPSDRFSAERTGGSVSTLTIQRTQQEDSAVYLCASSLAGVSDITDTQYFGPGTRLTVL.

This sequence joins TRBV6-5 and TRBJ2-2, with D perhaps matching TRBD1 or TRBD2 (5 bases each). Looked up from germline, CDR1 is MNHEY and CDR2 is SVGAGI. This CDR3 comprises 14 residues. V was pared by 10 bases and J by 7 bases, with 19 bases between. CDR3 sequence reads: CAIRGPSYFGELFF. CDR3 sequence (DNA): TGTGCCATCCGGGGACCTTCCTACTTCGGGGAGCTGTTTTTT.

This clone is a singleton in its sample. The chain recombines TRBV6-5 with TRBJ2-1; possibly TRBD1 for D (6 bases). Germline values: CDR1 MNHEY, CDR2 SVGAGI. The CDR3 extends over 14 amino acids. Trimming took 8 bases from V and 1 from J, leaving 12 bases between them. Here the CDR3 reads CASGRQGSYNEQFF. CDR3 DNA sequence: TGTGCCAGCGGCCGGCAGGGGTCCTACAATGAGCAGTTCTTC.

This sequence joins TRBV21-1 and TRBJ2-5; the table's TRBD1 call for D was not verified on the DNA. TRBV21-1 is shown as a pseudogene. The CDR3 extends over 14 amino acids. CDR3: CASTTYRGMKTQYF. The CDR3 bases are TGTGCCAGCACCACATACAGGGGGATGAAGACCCAGTACTTC.